Reported below is one T cell receptor beta chain. The antigen is not known. Both 60 Vbeta primers and 13 Jbeta primers went into the PCR. Clones were read by immunoSEQ multiplex PCR, and TCRdb kept only the in-frame ones, dropping some. The listing contains approximately 190,000 clones. These data come from a study of cytomegalovirus exposure and HLA in healthy donors. Study-wide results and caveats: In a later analysis, CMV-associated beta chains were mostly HLA-associated, it appeared. TCR beta chains numbering some 160 were designated cytomegalovirus-associated.

This CDR3 contains 18 residues. Germline CDR1 and CDR2: SNHLY and FYNNEI. Deletions cut 3 bases from V and 2 bases from J, with 20 bases between. The clonotype comes from a man aged 30 to 45 in good health and CMV-seronegative. The sequenced sample consisted of PBMCs. The V call is TRBV2, the J call TRBJ1-5; D is perhaps TRBD1 (6 bases). CDR3 sequence reads: CASSDDRQARGGNQPQHF. The CDR3, as DNA: TGTGCCAGCAGTGATGACAGACAGGCCCGGGGCGGCAATCAGCCCCAGCATTTT.